The rows below give T cell receptor beta chains drawn from one sample of a study of technical replicates of blood from several donors. Some clones are missing from TCRdb's copy, which holds only in-frame ones; the method was immunoSEQ multiplex PCR. The sample has tens of thousands of clones; around 93% are singletons. Sequencing used T cells isolated from PBMCs. The receptors stem from a human donor in good health. The CDR3 runs from the conserved cysteine through the conserved F or W. The order of the fields is V gene, clone size, D gene, J gene, CDR3 protein, CDR3 DNA. A D gene is named only where the DNA matches it firmly. Clone size appears in some rows only: once, few, many, or a class for an expanded clone.

TRBV27	-	TRBD1	TRBJ1-5	CASRPKRDSFLEPQHF	TGTGCCAGCAGACCCAAAAGGGACAGCTTTTTGGAGCCCCAGCATTTT
TRBV28	-	TRBD1	TRBJ2-2	CASSEGTGAHFTGELFF	TGTGCCAGCAGTGAGGGGACAGGGGCTCACTTCACCGGGGAGCTGTTTTTT
TRBV19	few	-	TRBJ1-1	CASSFISLQGLMNTEAFF	TGTGCCAGTAGTTTTATTTCGTTACAGGGATTAATGAACACTGAAGCTTTCTTT
TRBV19	-	TRBD1	TRBJ1-2	CASTQQGRNYGYTF	TGTGCCAGTACCCAACAGGGGCGAAACTATGGCTACACCTTC
TRBV19	-	-	TRBJ1-3	CASSIGRVFGNTIYF	TGTGCCAGTAGTATCGGCAGGGTGTTCGGAAACACCATATATTTT
TRBV19	-	TRBD1	TRBJ1-4	CASNRQGNSEKLFF	TGTGCCAGTAACCGACAGGGTAATTCGGAAAAACTGTTTTTT
TRBV28	-	TRBD1	TRBJ2-5	CASSSPGQGRQTQYF	TGTGCCAGCAGTTCACCGGGACAGGGGAGACAGACCCAGTACTTC
TRBV27	-	-	TRBJ2-5	CASSSHGSQYF	TGTGCCAGCAGTTCACACGGGTCCCAGTACTTC
TRBV4-3	-	TRBD2	TRBJ2-1	CASSQGTNSYNEQFF	TGCGCCAGCAGCCAGGGGACTAATTCCTACAATGAGCAGTTCTTC
TRBV29-1	-	TRBD2	TRBJ2-1	CSVGSSGLVFLEQFF	TGCAGCGTTGGATCCTCGGGACTAGTCTTCCTTGAGCAGTTCTTC
TRBV6-5	-	-	TRBJ1-1	CASSLTGNTEAFF	TGTGCCAGCAGTCTAACAGGGAACACTGAAGCTTTCTTT
TRBV4-1	-	-	TRBJ1-1	CASSQPTGKGETEAFF	TGCGCCAGCAGCCAACCTACCGGTAAGGGGGAGACTGAAGCTTTCTTT
TRBV10-3	-	TRBD2	TRBJ2-2	CAISASGRVNTGELFF	TGTGCCATCAGTGCTAGCGGGAGGGTAAACACCGGGGAGCTGTTTTTT
TRBV7-6	-	-	TRBJ1-1	CASSLAQGNTEAFF	TGTGCCAGCAGCTTAGCGCAGGGGAACACTGAAGCTTTCTTT
TRBV11-3	-	-	TRBJ2-5	CASSLGGQETQYF	TGTGCCAGCAGCTTAGGAGGGCAAGAGACCCAGTACTTC
TRBV9	few	TRBD1	TRBJ1-1	CASSPGQGYTEAFF	TGTGCCAGCAGCCCGGGACAGGGCTACACTGAAGCTTTCTTT
TRBV11-3	-	-	TRBJ1-5	CASSFGNQPQHF	TGTGCCAGCAGCTTCGGCAATCAGCCCCAGCATTTT
TRBV5-4	-	-	TRBJ1-2	CASSLGKAVEGQYGYTF	TGTGCCAGCAGCTTGGGAAAGGCAGTTGAGGGCCAGTATGGCTACACCTTC
TRBV9	-	TRBD1	TRBJ1-1	CASSVGRGLGEAFF	TGTGCCAGCAGCGTAGGCAGGGGGCTGGGTGAAGCTTTCTTT
TRBV27	few	TRBD1	TRBJ1-1	CASSLGTGTATEAFF	TGTGCCAGCAGTTTAGGGACAGGGACGGCCACTGAAGCTTTCTTT
TRBV5-1	-	TRBD2	TRBJ2-2	CASSFPTSGGRNGELFF	TGCGCCAGCAGCTTCCCAACTAGCGGGGGCCGGAACGGGGAGCTGTTTTTT
TRBV11-3	once	TRBD1	TRBJ1-3	CASSLWGPTGAGNTIYF	TGTGCCAGCAGCTTATGGGGTCCAACAGGGGCTGGAAACACCATATATTTT
TRBV28	-	TRBD1	TRBJ2-5	CASRQGQDGETQYF	TGTGCCAGCAGGCAGGGACAGGACGGGGAGACCCAGTACTTC
TRBV30	-	TRBD2	TRBJ2-3	CAWTYGGASTDTQYF	TGTGCCTGGACCTACGGGGGGGCTAGCACAGATACGCAGTATTTT
TRBV7-7	-	-	TRBJ2-3	CASSLAVGPTDTQYF	TGTGCCAGCAGCTTAGCGGTGGGGCCGACAGATACGCAGTATTTT
TRBV18	-	-	TRBJ1-1	CASSPSGENTEAFF	TGTGCCAGCTCACCGTCAGGGGAGAACACTGAAGCTTTCTTT
TRBV28	-	-	TRBJ1-4	CASSPFGATNEKLFF	TGTGCCAGCAGTCCCTTCGGGGCAACTAATGAAAAACTGTTTTTT
TRBV4-3	-	-	TRBJ1-2	CASSQDTPGLYGYTF	TGCGCCAGCAGCCAAGATACTCCGGGACTATATGGCTACACCTTC
TRBV2	-	-	TRBJ2-3	CASPTSTIQGIDTQYF	TGTGCCAGCCCCACTTCTACCATTCAGGGGATAGATACGCAGTATTTT
TRBV7-9	-	TRBD1	TRBJ2-7	CASSFWTGTYEQYF	TGTGCCAGCAGCTTCTGGACAGGGACCTACGAGCAGTACTTC
TRBV7-3	-	TRBD1	TRBJ1-1	CASSSGQANTEAFF	TGTGCCAGCAGCTCGGGACAGGCGAACACTGAAGCTTTCTTT
TRBV7-9	-	-	TRBJ2-1	CASSLALGLESSYNEQFF	TGTGCCAGCAGCTTAGCCCTAGGACTCGAGAGCTCCTACAATGAGCAGTTCTTC
TRBV27	-	-	TRBJ1-5	CASSFGGYQPQHF	TGTGCCAGCAGTTTTGGGGGGTATCAGCCCCAGCATTTT
TRBV4-1	-	-	TRBJ2-2	CASSQDGADTGELFF	TGCGCCAGCAGCCAAGATGGCGCGGACACCGGGGAGCTGTTTTTT
TRBV25-1	-	-	TRBJ2-3	CASSEGLAPNTDTQYF	TGTGCCAGCAGTGAGGGTCTAGCGCCCAACACAGATACGCAGTATTTT
TRBV4-2	few	-	TRBJ1-5	CASSLGLFSNQPQHF	TGTGCCAGCAGTCTGGGACTATTTAGCAATCAGCCCCAGCATTTT
TRBV28	-	-	TRBJ1-2	CASRVVGQTNYGYTF	TGTGCCAGCAGGGTGGTGGGGCAGACTAACTATGGCTACACCTTC
TRBV11-2	-	-	TRBJ2-1	CASSLSRVYNEQFF	TGTGCCAGCAGCTTGTCGCGGGTATACAATGAGCAGTTCTTC
TRBV4-3	-	-	TRBJ1-2	CASSQEKGVGGYTF	TGCGCCAGCAGCCAAGAGAAGGGGGTTGGTGGCTACACCTTC
TRBV19	-	TRBD1	TRBJ1-1	CASRTGLLSTEAFF	TGTGCCAGCAGGACAGGTTTATTGAGTACTGAAGCTTTCTTT
TRBV2	-	TRBD1	TRBJ2-7	CAIRQGKGEQYF	TGTGCCATACGACAGGGAAAGGGCGAGCAGTACTTC
TRBV2	few	TRBD1	TRBJ2-7	CASSEPGQGIGAYEQYF	TGTGCCAGCAGTGAACCGGGACAGGGGATCGGCGCCTACGAGCAGTACTTC
TRBV19	-	-	TRBJ1-1	CASVQSVGGNTEAFF	TGTGCCAGTGTACAGTCAGTAGGAGGTAACACTGAAGCTTTCTTT